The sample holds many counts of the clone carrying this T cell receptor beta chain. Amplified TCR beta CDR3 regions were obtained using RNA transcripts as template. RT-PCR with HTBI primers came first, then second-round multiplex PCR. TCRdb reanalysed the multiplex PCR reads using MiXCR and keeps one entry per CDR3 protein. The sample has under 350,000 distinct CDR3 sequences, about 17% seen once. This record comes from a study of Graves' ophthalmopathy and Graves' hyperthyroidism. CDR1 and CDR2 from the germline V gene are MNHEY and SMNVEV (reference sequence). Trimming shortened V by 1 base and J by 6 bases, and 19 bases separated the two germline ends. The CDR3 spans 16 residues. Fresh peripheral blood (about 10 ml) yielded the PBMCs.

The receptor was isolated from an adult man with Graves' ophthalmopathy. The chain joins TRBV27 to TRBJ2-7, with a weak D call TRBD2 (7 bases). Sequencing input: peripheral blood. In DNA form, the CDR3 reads TGTGCCAGCAGTTTATTCGGGGGGCCCCAAGCAGGCGAGCAGTACTTC. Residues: CASSLFGGPQAGEQYF.